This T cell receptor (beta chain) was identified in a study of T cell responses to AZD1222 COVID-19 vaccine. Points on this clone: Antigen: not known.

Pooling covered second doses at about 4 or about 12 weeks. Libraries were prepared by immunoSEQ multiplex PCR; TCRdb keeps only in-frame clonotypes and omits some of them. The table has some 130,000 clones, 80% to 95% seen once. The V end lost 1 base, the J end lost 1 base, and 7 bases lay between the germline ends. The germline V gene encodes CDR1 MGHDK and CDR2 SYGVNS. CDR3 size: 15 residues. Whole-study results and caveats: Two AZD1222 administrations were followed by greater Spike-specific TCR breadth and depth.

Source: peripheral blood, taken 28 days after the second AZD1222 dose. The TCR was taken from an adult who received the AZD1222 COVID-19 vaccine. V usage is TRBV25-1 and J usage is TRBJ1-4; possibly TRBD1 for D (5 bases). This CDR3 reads CASSEFQGTNEKLFF. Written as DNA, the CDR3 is TGTGCCAGCAGTGAATTTCAGGGAACTAATGAAAAACTGTTTTTT.